This T cell receptor (beta chain) derives from a study of CXCR3-negative and CXCR3-positive naive CD8 T cells. Points from the study as a whole: A higher hydrophobicity marked the TRB CDR3s of CXCR3-positive naive cells versus CXCR3-negative naive cells.

With respect to this clonotype: No antigen is known for it.

The study made its TRB cDNA libraries by 5' RACE, adding UMI labels. TCRdb re-called the 5' RACE reads and gives one entry per CDR3 protein, without DNA. The sample includes about 120,000 distinct CDR3 sequences. The V gene's germline CDR1 is DFQATT and CDR2 SNEGSKA (reference sequence). The CDR3 sequence is 14 residues long. This sequence joins TRBV20-1 and TRBJ2-7; TCRdb's D gene call, TRBD2, goes unchecked for lack of DNA. The sequenced sample consisted of naive CXCR3+ CD8+ T cells from blood. Subset described: CD45RO-CCR7+CD27+CD95- naive CD8+ T cells expressing CXCR3 (TNR3+). The receptor comes from a human donor in good health. Some clones in this sample may be carry-over from other donors' samples. CDR3 amino acids: CSARAAGASYEQYF.